The present T cell receptor beta chain was sequenced within a study of blood T cells in healthy people across ages. This clonotype was counted at least ten times. The authors drew around 9.3 milliliters of peripheral blood from each donor. Combining a sample-barcoded 5' primer with a J-beta primer mix, a second PCR ran for roughly 6 to 12 cycles. TCRdb reprocessed the 5' RACE reads with MiXCR, giving one entry per CDR3 protein. The sample holds 650,000 to 700,000 distinct CDR3 sequences, about 30% seen once. The germline V gene encodes CDR1 SGHDT and CDR2 YYEEEE. The CDR3 is made up of 16 amino acids. The ends were cut back, 3 bases at V and 1 base at J, with 14 bases in the middle.

The rearrangement links TRBV5-6 to TRBJ1-5; a possible D gene is TRBD1 (6 bases). The source material was blood. This clonotype was sampled from a woman aged 80 or older in good health. CDR3 residues: CASSWGGGRSNQPQHF. The CDR3 DNA reads as TGTGCCAGCAGCTGGGGAGGGGGAAGAAGCAATCAGCCCCAGCATTTT.